This T cell receptor beta chain came from a study of blood T cell repertoires in COVID-19 (dated by TCRdb to 2020 to 2021). For context, the study as a whole: The collaborator samples originated in the United States, Italy and Spain and spanned the acute and convalescent phases of COVID-19. The prospective study material was composed of cDNA or gDNA derived from T cells, B-cell-depleted T cells, or PBMCs. Subjects who had been exposed to COVID-19, were actively infected with it, or had recovered from it provided the deeply sampled blood TCRbeta repertoires that made up the dataset. The repertoires were made available in a free public database intended to serve as a resource for research on the immune response to SARS-CoV-2. Samples were obtained from the ongoing ImmuneRACE study (first 160 participants) and from 1,000 to 1,500 subjects provided by 6 global collaborators. Nearly every sample came with metadata listing a de-identified subject ID, COVID-19 status, age in years and sex. Where available, HLA class I and class II types were taken from metadata supplied by the sample provider and were not determined by assay-based typing.

Results and caveats for the whole study, not just this receptor: How much clinical and demographic metadata was included differed by source and by participant, and the metadata was provided uncurated.

A word on this clone: Its specific antigen is unknown. No base quality values were provided; no much bigger clone lies one nucleotide off.

There are 11 amino acids in the CDR3, from cysteine to phenylalanine inclusive. Only CDR3 DNA remains: 33 bases, in frame from the first base. The immunoSEQ Assay, a bias-controlled multiplex PCR, was used to amplify TCRbeta CDR3 regions from genomic DNA. The paper's data handling went like this. Nucleated cell counts per sample were estimated from amplification of reference gene primers within the assay. To quantify the absolute abundance of each unique TCRbeta CDR3 rearrangement, sequence reads were collapsed and filtered. For each sample, productive Simpson clonality was calculated as the square root of Simpson's diversity index over productive rearrangements. TCRdb carries this immuneACCESS record with in-frame sequences only. Its versions omit some clonotypes, under half of them owing to an unresolved V gene in the studies checked, with the rest unexplained. V and J calls and clone size are copied from that table; D and trimming were computed from the DNA. The sample table records around 380,000 clones; around 84% of these occur just once. The ten largest clonotypes hold over 0.95% of the sample.

The collaborating institutions used their own protocols to collect whole blood in K2EDTA tubes. For TCRbeta analysis, collaborator samples were shipped as frozen whole blood, as isolated PBMCs, or as DNA extracted from either sample type. The rearranged chain carries TRBV21-1 and TRBJ1-2. TRBV21-1 has pseudogene status. Sequences were obtained from peripheral blood. This TCR came from a human donor with acute or convalescent COVID-19. The donor label of this sample is uncertain. The DNA reads TGTGCCAGCAGGCGGAGGGATGGCTACACCTTC. This gives the protein CASRRRDGYTF.